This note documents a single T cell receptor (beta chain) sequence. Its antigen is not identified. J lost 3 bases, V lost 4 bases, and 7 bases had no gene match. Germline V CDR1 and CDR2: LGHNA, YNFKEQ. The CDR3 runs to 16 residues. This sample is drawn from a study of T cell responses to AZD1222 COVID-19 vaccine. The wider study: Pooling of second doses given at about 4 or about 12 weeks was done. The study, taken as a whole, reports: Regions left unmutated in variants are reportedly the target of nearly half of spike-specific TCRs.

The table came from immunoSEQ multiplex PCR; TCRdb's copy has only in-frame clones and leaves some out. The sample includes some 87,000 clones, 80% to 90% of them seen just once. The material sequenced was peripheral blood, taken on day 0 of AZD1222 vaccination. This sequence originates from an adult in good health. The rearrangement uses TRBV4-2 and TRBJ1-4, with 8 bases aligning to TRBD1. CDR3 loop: CASSRLHRGANEKLFF. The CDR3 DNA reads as TGTGCCAGCAGCCGCTTACACAGGGGGGCTAATGAAAAACTGTTTTTT.